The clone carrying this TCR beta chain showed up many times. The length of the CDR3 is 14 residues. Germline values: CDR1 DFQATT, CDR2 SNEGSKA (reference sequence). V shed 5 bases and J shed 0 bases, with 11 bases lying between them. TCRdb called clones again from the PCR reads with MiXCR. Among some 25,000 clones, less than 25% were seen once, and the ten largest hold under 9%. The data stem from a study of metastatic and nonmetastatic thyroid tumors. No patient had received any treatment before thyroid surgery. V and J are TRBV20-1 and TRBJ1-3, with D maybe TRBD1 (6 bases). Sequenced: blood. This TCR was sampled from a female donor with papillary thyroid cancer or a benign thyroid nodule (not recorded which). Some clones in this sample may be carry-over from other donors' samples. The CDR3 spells CSAGGPDSGNTIYF. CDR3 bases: TGCAGTGCTGGGGGCCCCGACTCTGGAAACACCATATATTTT.